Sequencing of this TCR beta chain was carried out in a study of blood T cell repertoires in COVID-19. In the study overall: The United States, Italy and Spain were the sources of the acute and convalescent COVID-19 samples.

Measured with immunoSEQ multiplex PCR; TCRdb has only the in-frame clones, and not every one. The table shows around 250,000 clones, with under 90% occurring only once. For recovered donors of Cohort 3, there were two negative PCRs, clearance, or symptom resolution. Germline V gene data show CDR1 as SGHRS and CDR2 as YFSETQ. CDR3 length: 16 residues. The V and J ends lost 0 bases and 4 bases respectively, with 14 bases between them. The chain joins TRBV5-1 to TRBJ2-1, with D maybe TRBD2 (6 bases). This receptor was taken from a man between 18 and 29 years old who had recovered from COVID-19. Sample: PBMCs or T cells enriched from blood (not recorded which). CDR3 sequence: CASSLAGLATYNEQFF. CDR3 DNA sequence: TGCGCCAGCAGCTTGGCAGGTCTAGCGACATACAATGAGCAGTTCTTC.